The 27 T cell receptor beta chains listed next were all sequenced from one sample in a study of shared T cell receptors in the human thymus. Sequencing was performed with immunoSEQ multiplex PCR; in TCRdb, only in-frame clones are kept and a portion is missing. The sample gives hundreds of thousands of clones, approximately 95% of which show up once; roughly 0.02% is in the top ten. Source material: thymocytes. Source of these receptors: a human donor.

The chain links TRBV2 to TRBJ2-7; 11 nucleotides agree with TRBD2. CDR3 length: 16 amino acids. V was clipped by 4 bases and J by 5 bases; unmatched bases: 10. Per germline, CDR1 SNHLY and CDR2 FYNNEI. For the CDR3, the DNA is TGTGCCAGCAGTGTAGTGGCTAGCGGGAGGATGGACGAGCAGTACTTC. It is translated as CASSVVASGRMDEQYF.

This clone appeared once. This chain links TRBV6-5 with TRBJ2-7; a weak D match, TRBD2 (6 bases). Per germline, CDR1 MNHEY and CDR2 SVGAGI. CDR3 length equals 14 residues. Trimming removed 1 base at V and 2 bases at J, with 9 bases between. The CDR3 is CASSYWAGTYEQYF. DNA of the CDR3: TGTGCCAGCAGTTACTGGGCGGGAACCTACGAGCAGTACTTC.

This clone was found once. The V gene is TRBV10-1, the J gene TRBJ2-3; 8 bases map to TRBD2. Germline loops: CDR1 WNHNN, CDR2 SYGVQD (reference sequence). J lost 3 bases, V lost 3 bases, and 11 bases had no gene match. This CDR3 region has 17 residues. The CDR3 nucleotides are TGCGCCAGCAGTGAAGGCACCCCGGGACTAGAGACAGATACGCAGTATTTT. Residues: CASSEGTPGLETDTQYF.

This clone appeared a single time. V usage is TRBV11-2 and J usage is TRBJ1-1; D remains ambiguous. This CDR3 comprises 15 residues. Germline loops: CDR1 SGHAT, CDR2 FQNNGV. Trimming removed 1 base at V and 5 bases at J, with 14 bases between. CDR3 residues: CASSLVRGRDTEAFF. CDR3 nucleotides: TGTGCCAGCAGCTTAGTGCGGGGTAGAGATACTGAAGCTTTCTTT.

This clone was seen a single time. This sequence joins TRBV19 and TRBJ2-1; the D gene is possibly TRBD2 (5 bases). V shed 5 bases and J shed 5 bases, with 13 bases lying between them. The CDR3 loop spans 14 amino acids. Germline V lookup: CDR1 LNHDA, CDR2 SQIVND (reference sequence). The CDR3 spells CASSATKRDNEQFF. The DNA for the CDR3 is TGTGCCAGTAGTGCGACTAAAAGGGACAATGAGCAGTTCTTC.

This chain connects TRBV5-6 to TRBJ2-1; D perhaps matches TRBD1 (6 bases). The CDR3 has 16 amino acids. Germline V gene lookup returns CDR1 SGHDT and CDR2 YYEEEE. V lost 4 bases and J lost 0, with 14 bases in between. This CDR3 is CASSDRQESSYNEQFF. As DNA, the CDR3 is TGTGCCAGCAGCGATCGACAGGAGAGCTCCTACAATGAGCAGTTCTTC. Variable domain in full (rest from reference TRBV5-6 and TRBJ2-1): DAGVTQSPTHLIKTRGQQVTLRCSPKSGHDTVSWYQQALGQGPQFIFQYYEEEERQRGNFPDRFSGHQFPNYSSELNVNALLLGDSALYLCASSDRQESSYNEQFFGPGTRLTVL.

The V gene is TRBV20-1, the J gene TRBJ1-5, with no clear D. V was shortened by 0 bases and J by 11 bases, with 8 bases between the two germline ends. The CDR3 extends over 11 amino acids. The germline CDR1 and CDR2 sequences are DFQATT and SNEGSKA (reference sequence). CDR3 residues: CSARDYRAQHF. The CDR3 DNA sequence: TGCAGTGCTAGAGATTATAGAGCCCAGCATTTT.

The chain couples TRBV2 to TRBJ2-7, with 10 nucleotides matching TRBD2. Germline loops: CDR1 SNHLY, CDR2 FYNNEI. V shed 6 bases, J shed 2 bases, and the junction held 10 bases outside the gene matches. The CDR3 contains 16 residues. CDR3 DNA: TGTGCCAGCAGCCCCTTTACCCTAGCGGGGGCCTACGAGCAGTACTTC. Amino acids: CASSPFTLAGAYEQYF.

This clone was detected a few times. This chain links TRBV14 with TRBJ2-1; D may correspond to TRBD1 or TRBD2 (5 bases each). The CDR3 extends over 19 amino acids. Trimming left V 5 bases short and J 2 bases short, with 25 bases between. CDR1 is SGHDN and CDR2 is FVKESK in the germline V gene. In nucleotides, the CDR3 is TGTGCCAGCAGCTTCGACTTTCGAGGGGACCTACCTCCCTACAATGAGCAGTTCTTC. This gives the protein CASSFDFRGDLPPYNEQFF.

CDR3 coding DNA: TGTGCCAGCAGCCGAAAAACTGTCAGGGGCTTCAACACCGGGGAGCTGTTTTTT. It translates to CASSRKTVRGFNTGELFF. This chain connects TRBV5-6 to TRBJ2-2; possible D gene TRBD1, 6 bases. CDR1 is SGHDT and CDR2 is YYEEEE in the germline V gene. V shed 4 bases and J shed 2 bases, with 21 bases lying between them. The CDR3 runs 18 residues.

The chain combines TRBV28 with TRBJ2-1, with TRBD2 matching 12 bases. Germline V gives CDR1 MDHEN, CDR2 SYDVKM. V was pared by 5 bases and J by 0 bases, with 11 bases of the junction left unmatched. This CDR3 region has 19 residues. DNA for the CDR3: TGTGCCAGCAGTCGAATGACTAGCGGGAGCTTTCTCTCCTACAATGAGCAGTTCTTC. Amino acids: CASSRMTSGSFLSYNEQFF.

V is TRBV30 and J is TRBJ2-1; 11 nucleotides match TRBD2. The CDR3 is made up of 16 amino acids. Germline CDR1 and CDR2: GTSNPN and SVGIG (reference sequence). The trim removed 4 bases at V and 9 bases at J, leaving 14 bases unmatched. The CDR3 region is CAWTPFGSGRAGEQFF. CDR3 nucleotide sequence: TGTGCCTGGACCCCTTTTGGTAGCGGGAGGGCCGGTGAGCAGTTCTTC. Variable domain in full (rest from reference TRBV30 and TRBJ2-1): SQTIHQWPATLVQPVGSPLSLECTVEGTSNPNLYWYRQAAGRGLQLLFYSVGIGQISSEVPQNLSASRPQDRQFILSSKKLLLSDSGFYLCAWTPFGSGRAGEQFFGPGTRLTVL.

The chain combines TRBV27 with TRBJ2-1; perhaps TRBD2 as D (5 bases). This CDR3 region has 17 residues. CDR1 is MNHEY and CDR2 is SMNVEV in the germline V gene (reference sequence). V lost 3 bases and J lost 0, with 15 bases in between. CDR3 sequence: CASSFSVRQCSYNEQFF. In DNA, the CDR3 is TGTGCCAGCAGTTTTAGCGTACGGCAATGCTCCTACAATGAGCAGTTCTTC.

The chain couples TRBV5-1 to TRBJ2-1; 8 bases agree with TRBD1. The germline V gene encodes CDR1 SGHRS and CDR2 YFSETQ. Trimming took 3 bases from V and 6 from J; bases not matched to a gene: 14. The CDR3 covers 17 residues. The DNA for the CDR3 is TGCGCCAGCAGCTCTACCTCGGACAGGGTTATTCCCAATGAGCAGTTCTTC. Residues: CASSSTSDRVIPNEQFF.

J is TRBJ1-1 and V is TRBV19; D might be TRBD1 (5 bases). Germline V gene data show CDR1 as LNHDA and CDR2 as SQIVND (reference sequence). Trimming shortened V by 4 bases and J by 0 bases, and 6 bases separated the two germline ends. This CDR3 is 13 amino acids long. CDR3 region: CASSTGMNTEAFF. The DNA for the CDR3 is TGTGCCAGTAGTACAGGGATGAACACTGAAGCTTTCTTT.

The chain combines TRBV28 with TRBJ1-2, with D perhaps matching TRBD1 (6 bases). Between the trimmed V and J ends, which lost 3 bases and 7 bases, there was a span of 12 bases. The CDR3 has 13 residues. Germline-derived CDR1 and CDR2 are MDHEN and SYDVKM. CDR3 region: CASSLGARVGYTF. CDR3 coding DNA: TGTGCCAGCAGTTTGGGGGCGCGGGTTGGCTACACCTTC.

V gene TRBV28 combines with J gene TRBJ2-1, with 7 positions matching TRBD2. The CDR3 is 19 residues long. Germline CDR1 reads MDHEN; CDR2 reads SYDVKM. J gave up 1 base and V 2 bases, and 14 bases lay outside the gene matches. The CDR3 bases are TGTGCCAGCAGTTTAGGCCCGGGTCAGGCTAGCGGTTCCTACAATGAGCAGTTCTTC. It translates to CASSLGPGQASGSYNEQFF. The variable domain in full, with the rest retrieved from reference TRBV28 and TRBJ2-1, is DVKVTQSSRYLVKRTGEKVFLECVQDMDHENMFWYRQDPGLGLRLIYFSYDVKMKEKGDIPEGYSVSREKKERFSLILESASTNQTSMYLCASSLGPGQASGSYNEQFFGPGTRLTVL.

The gene calls are TRBV29-1 and TRBJ2-2, with D tentatively TRBD1 or TRBD2 (5 bases each). The CDR3 spans 17 residues. The germline V gene has CDR1 SQVTM and CDR2 ANQGSEA. V gave up 3 bases and J gave up 4 bases, with 21 bases separating them. The CDR3 loop is CSVEGRAPDGSTGELFF. The CDR3 DNA is TGCAGCGTTGAGGGCAGGGCCCCCGATGGGAGCACCGGGGAGCTGTTTTTT.

The chain carries TRBV10-1 and TRBJ2-7, with a weak D call TRBD1 (6 bases). Looked up from germline, CDR1 is WNHNN and CDR2 is SYGVQD (reference sequence). V lost 5 bases, J lost 2 bases, and 10 bases lay in between. CDR3 size: 13 residues. DNA for the CDR3: TGCGCCAGCAGTCCACAGGGCCCCTACGAGCAGTACTTC. Protein product: CASSPQGPYEQYF.

The chain links TRBV28 to TRBJ1-1; D gene uncertain. The CDR3 length is 12 residues. Germline V lookup: CDR1 MDHEN, CDR2 SYDVKM. V dropped 6 bases and J dropped 2 bases, with 7 bases sitting between them. The CDR3 here is CASSSINTEAFF. CDR3 coding DNA: TGTGCCAGCAGCTCGATCAACACTGAAGCTTTCTTT.

This chain uses TRBV7-9 with TRBJ2-1, with D perhaps matching TRBD2 (6 bases). Trimming took 3 bases from V and 4 from J, leaving 22 bases between them. CDR1 and CDR2 from the germline V gene are SEHNR and FQNEAQ (reference sequence). This CDR3 contains 18 residues. As DNA, the CDR3 is TGTGCCAGCAGCTTTTTGGAATTTAGCGGTCATCCTTACAATGAGCAGTTCTTC. Amino acid sequence: CASSFLEFSGHPYNEQFF.

V usage is TRBV7-9 and J usage is TRBJ2-1, with TRBD2 matching over 10 bases. J gave up 8 bases and V 5 bases, and 9 bases lay outside the gene matches. This CDR3 has 15 amino acids. CDR1 and CDR2 (germline): SEHNR, FQNEAQ (reference sequence). CDR3 bases: TGTGCCAGCAGCCTGCGAGCGGGAGGGATGGATGAGCAGTTCTTC. This codes for CASSLRAGGMDEQFF.

V usage is TRBV7-2 and J usage is TRBJ1-2; D remains ambiguous. CDR3 length: 14 amino acids. Germline V lookup: CDR1 SGHTA, CDR2 FQGNSA. The V end lost 7 bases, the J end lost 2 bases, and 14 bases lay between the germline ends. CDR3 loop: CASTPADRNYGYTF. CDR3 nucleotides: TGTGCCAGCACCCCTGCGGATAGAAACTATGGCTACACCTTC.

The V gene is TRBV11-2, the J gene TRBJ2-5; no firm D call. Germline CDR1 and CDR2: SGHAT and FQNNGV. Trimming removed 5 bases at V and 3 bases at J, with 22 bases between. The CDR3 spans 17 residues. The CDR3 loop is CASSPHPCAQPKETQYF. CDR3 in DNA: TGTGCCAGCAGCCCGCACCCCTGCGCTCAACCCAAAGAGACCCAGTACTTC.

The chain links TRBV19 to TRBJ1-5; D possibly corresponds to TRBD1 (6 bases). The V end lost 0 bases, the J end lost 1 base, and 10 bases lay between the germline ends. The germline gives CDR1 LNHDA, CDR2 SQIVND (reference sequence). This CDR3 region has 16 residues. CDR3 loop: CASSIDWGRSNQPQHF. CDR3 bases: TGTGCCAGTAGTATAGATTGGGGGCGCAGCAATCAGCCCCAGCATTTT.

The chain uses TRBV7-2 and TRBJ2-3; D is unclear. Trimming pared 7 bases from V and 0 bases from J, leaving 11 bases between. This CDR3 has 14 residues. Germline CDR1 is SGHTA and CDR2 is FQGNSA. CDR3 loop: CASTPVRSTDTQYF. DNA for the CDR3: TGTGCCAGCACCCCTGTGCGGAGCACAGATACGCAGTATTTT.

J is TRBJ2-5 and V is TRBV6-5; D remains unclear. There are 16 residues in the CDR3. Germline V gives CDR1 MNHEY, CDR2 SVGAGI. V lost 0 bases and J 2 bases, leaving 13 bases between the germline ends. The CDR3 loop is CASSYSLARGQETQYF. CDR3 sequence (DNA): TGTGCCAGCAGTTACTCCTTAGCCCGAGGTCAAGAGACCCAGTACTTC.